This record concerns one T cell receptor beta chain sequence. This entry belongs to a study of blood T cell repertoires in COVID-19. Study-level information: The samples span acute and convalescent COVID-19 from the United States, Italy and Spain. PBMCs, B-cell-depleted T cells, or T cells were the source of the cDNA or gDNA that made up the material.

Original analysis: Scientists estimated how many nucleated cells there were by amplifying reference gene primers. Only in-frame clones appear in the TCRdb table, and some are missing; sequencing was by immunoSEQ multiplex PCR. V and J calls and clone size come straight from that table; D and trimming were deduced from the DNA. Of approximately 100,000 clones in the sample, 80% to 90% were seen once. Between the trimmed V and J ends, which lost 4 bases and 0 bases, there was a span of 11 bases. The CDR3 is 15 residues long. Per germline, CDR1 SGHRS and CDR2 YFSETQ. The material sequenced was peripheral blood. This receptor was obtained from a woman aged 30 to 39 with acute or convalescent COVID-19. V is TRBV5-1 and J is TRBJ1-5; no clear D. CDR3 residues: CASSPDEGSNQPQHF. CDR3 coding DNA: TGCGCCAGCAGCCCTGACGAGGGTAGCAATCAGCCCCAGCATTTT.